The sequence of this T cell receptor beta chain was determined in a study of cytomegalovirus exposure and HLA in healthy donors. Study observations and caveats: While the bulk of TCR sequences proved rare, some public TCRs turned up in many donors. Relative to the approximately 680-donor mean, N-insertions were reportedly fewer in an Asian-associated ancestry cluster in a later analysis. Across HLA loci, a later analysis found differing TCR association rates, with DRB1 most and HLA-C fewest.

PCR employed 60 Vbeta and 13 Jbeta primers. Libraries were prepared by immunoSEQ multiplex PCR; TCRdb keeps only in-frame clonotypes and omits some of them. The sample yields under 150,000 clones, over 70% seen once. This clone was recorded only once. Its specificity is unknown. V lost 3 bases and J lost 8, with 10 bases in between. The germline V gene encodes CDR1 MNHEY and CDR2 SMNVEV (reference sequence). The length of the CDR3 is 13 residues. The TCR comes from a woman under 30 in good health and CMV-seronegative. The chain couples TRBV27 to TRBJ2-2; D is unresolved. The sample taken for sequencing was PBMCs. The CDR3 loop reads CASSFRGRGELFF. The CDR3, as DNA: TGTGCCAGCAGTTTCCGAGGCCGGGGGGAGCTGTTTTTT.